The sequence of this T cell receptor beta chain was determined in a study of blood T cell repertoires in COVID-19 (dated by TCRdb to the early 2020s). Looking at the study overall: Samples from collaborators originated in the United States, Italy and Spain and spanned both the acute and convalescent phases of COVID-19. The prospective study material was composed of cDNA or gDNA derived from T cells, B-cell-depleted T cells, or PBMCs. Subjects who had been exposed to COVID-19, were actively infected with it, or had recovered from it provided the deeply sampled blood TCRbeta repertoires that made up the dataset. The repertoires were made available in a free public database intended to serve as a resource for research on the immune response to SARS-CoV-2. Samples were obtained from the ongoing ImmuneRACE study (first 160 participants) and from 1,254 subjects provided by 6 global collaborators. The sample metadata nearly always contained a de-identified subject ID, COVID-19 status, age in years and sex. HLA class I and class II types, where available, came from metadata supplied by the sample provider rather than from assay-based typing.

V sheds 3 bases and J sheds 6 bases, leaving 11 bases between their ends. The CDR3 has 14 amino acids, counting the end cysteine and phenylalanine. Of all the DNA, just the CDR3 is kept, 42 bases in frame from base 1. The germline V gene provides CDR1 KGHSH and CDR2 LQKENI. TCRbeta CDR3 regions were amplified from genomic DNA by means of the immunoSEQ Assay, a bias-controlled multiplex PCR. The study's processing was this. Within the assay, amplification of reference gene primers was used to estimate how many nucleated cells each sample contained. Sequence reads were collapsed and filtered to measure the absolute abundance of every unique TCRbeta CDR3 rearrangement. For each sample, productive Simpson clonality was calculated as the square root of Simpson's diversity index across productive rearrangements. The table comes from immuneACCESS by way of TCRdb, which keeps in-frame sequences with V and J called. Part of the clones is missing from these tables; in studies checked, under half for an unresolved V gene and the rest for unknown reasons. V, J and clone size reflect that table, while D and trimming were determined from the DNA. The sample data list fewer than 90,000 clones, and about four fifths of these were observed just once. The ten largest make up approximately 10% of the sample.

In regard to this clone: What this receptor recognizes is not known. No qualities accompany the bases; no much larger clone lies one base away.

What the research found in general, with its limitations: The amount of clinical and demographic metadata varied by source and participant and was provided uncurated.

Collaborating institutions collected whole blood in K2EDTA tubes following their own protocols. For TCRbeta analysis, collaborator samples were shipped as frozen whole blood, as isolated PBMCs, or as DNA extracted from either sample type. The chain links TRBV18 with TRBJ2-2, with no D gene named confidently. The clonotype was recovered from a man aged 50-59 years with acute or convalescent COVID-19. The specimen was peripheral blood. The DNA sequence is TGTGCCAGCTCACCCGAGACAAACCCCGGGGAGCTGTTTTTT. The resulting protein is CASSPETNPGELFF.